The clone carrying this T cell receptor (beta chain) was found a few times. The data stem from a study of cytomegalovirus exposure and HLA in healthy donors. Trimming pared 3 bases from V and 0 bases from J, leaving 12 bases between. There are 15 residues in the CDR3. CDR1 and CDR2 from the germline V gene are SGHRS and YFSETQ. A multiplex PCR was run with 60 Vbeta primers and 13 Jbeta primers. The table came from immunoSEQ multiplex PCR; TCRdb's copy has only in-frame clones and leaves some out. Here the sample spans over 150,000 clones, about four fifths being singletons. The chain is built from TRBV5-1 and TRBJ1-1; D perhaps matches TRBD1 (6 bases). The sample taken for sequencing was PBMCs. This clonotype was obtained from a man aged 18 to 35 in good health and CMV-seronegative. DNA of the CDR3: TGCGCCAGCAGCTCCCCGGGACACTTGAACACTGAAGCTTTCTTT. Protein: CASSSPGHLNTEAFF.